The clone carrying this T cell receptor (beta chain) has ten or more counts. It was uncontrolled infection, other autoimmune disease, pregnancy or lactation that excluded patients. It was RNA transcripts that yielded the amplified TCR beta CDR3 regions. The primer set for the first-round RT-PCR of the TCR CDR3 was HTBI. Each CDR3 protein is one row after TCRdb ran MiXCR on the multiplex PCR reads. This sample has 540,000 or so distinct CDR3 sequences, with roughly 50% found just once. The record originates from a study of T cells in Graves' hyperthyroidism and ophthalmopathy. Germline V lookup: CDR1 SGHTA, CDR2 FQGNSA. The length of the CDR3 is 15 residues. V shed 5 bases, J shed 6 bases, and the junction held 9 bases outside the gene matches.

Sequenced: peripheral blood or thyroid tissue (not recorded which). The clonotype was recovered from an adult woman with Graves' disease, either hyperthyroidism or ophthalmopathy (not recorded which). The chain couples TRBV7-2 to TRBJ2-2; TRBD2 matches at 7 bases. Written as DNA, the CDR3 is TGTGCCAGCAGCCCTGGACTAGGAAGGGCCGGGGAGCTGTTTTTT. It yields the protein CASSPGLGRAGELFF. Combining the CDR3 with reference TRBV7-2 and TRBJ2-2 gives the whole variable domain GAGVSQSPSNKVTEKGKDVELRCDPISGHTALYWYRQSLGQGLEFLIYFQGNSAPDKSGLPSDRFSAERTGGSVSTLTIQRTQQEDSAVYLCASSPGLGRAGELFFGEGSRLTVL.